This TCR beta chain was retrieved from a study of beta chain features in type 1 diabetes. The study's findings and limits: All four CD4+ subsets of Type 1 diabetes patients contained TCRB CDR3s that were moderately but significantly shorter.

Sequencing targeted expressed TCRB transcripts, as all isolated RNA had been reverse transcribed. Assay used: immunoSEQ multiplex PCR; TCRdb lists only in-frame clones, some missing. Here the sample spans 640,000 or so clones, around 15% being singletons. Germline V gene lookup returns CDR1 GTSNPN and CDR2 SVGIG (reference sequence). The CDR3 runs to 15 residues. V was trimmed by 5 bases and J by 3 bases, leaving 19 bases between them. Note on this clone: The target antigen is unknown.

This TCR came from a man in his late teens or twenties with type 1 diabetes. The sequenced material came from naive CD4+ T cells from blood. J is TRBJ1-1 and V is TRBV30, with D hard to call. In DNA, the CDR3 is TGTGCCTGGGGAGCCCAGGACGGTTGGGACACTGAAGCTTTCTTT. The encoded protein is CAWGAQDGWDTEAFF.